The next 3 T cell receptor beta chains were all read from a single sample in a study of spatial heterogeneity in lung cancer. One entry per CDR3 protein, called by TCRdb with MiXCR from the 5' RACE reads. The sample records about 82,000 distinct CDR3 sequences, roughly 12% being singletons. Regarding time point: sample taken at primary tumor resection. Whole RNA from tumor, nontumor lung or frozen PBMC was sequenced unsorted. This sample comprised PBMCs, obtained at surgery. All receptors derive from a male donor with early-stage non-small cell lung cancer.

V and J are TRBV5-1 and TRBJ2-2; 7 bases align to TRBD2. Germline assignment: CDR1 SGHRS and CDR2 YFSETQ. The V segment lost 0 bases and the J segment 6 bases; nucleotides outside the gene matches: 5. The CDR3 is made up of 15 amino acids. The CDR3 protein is CASSLVARGAGELFF. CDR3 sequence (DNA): TGCGCCAGCAGCTTGGTCGCCCGGGGGGCCGGGGAGCTGTTTTTT. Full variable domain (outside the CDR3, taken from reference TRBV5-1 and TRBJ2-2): KAGVTQTPRYLIKTRGQQVTLSCSPISGHRSVSWYQQTPGQGLQFLFEYFSETQRNKGNFPGRFSGRQFSNSRSEMNVSTLELGDSALYLCASSLVARGAGELFFGEGSRLTVL.

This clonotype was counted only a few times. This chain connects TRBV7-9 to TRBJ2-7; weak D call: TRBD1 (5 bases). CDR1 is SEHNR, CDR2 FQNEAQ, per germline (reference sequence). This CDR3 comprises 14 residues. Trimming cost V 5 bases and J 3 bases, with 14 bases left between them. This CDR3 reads CASSISPDSYEQYF. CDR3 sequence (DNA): TGTGCCAGCAGCATTTCCCCCGACAGCTACGAGCAGTACTTC.

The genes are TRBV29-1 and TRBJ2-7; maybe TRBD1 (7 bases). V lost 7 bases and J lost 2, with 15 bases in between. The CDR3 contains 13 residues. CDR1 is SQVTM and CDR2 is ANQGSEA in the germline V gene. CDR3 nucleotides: TGCAGCGCAGGGGGGTCTCGGGCCTACGAGCAGTACTTC. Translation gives CSAGGSRAYEQYF.